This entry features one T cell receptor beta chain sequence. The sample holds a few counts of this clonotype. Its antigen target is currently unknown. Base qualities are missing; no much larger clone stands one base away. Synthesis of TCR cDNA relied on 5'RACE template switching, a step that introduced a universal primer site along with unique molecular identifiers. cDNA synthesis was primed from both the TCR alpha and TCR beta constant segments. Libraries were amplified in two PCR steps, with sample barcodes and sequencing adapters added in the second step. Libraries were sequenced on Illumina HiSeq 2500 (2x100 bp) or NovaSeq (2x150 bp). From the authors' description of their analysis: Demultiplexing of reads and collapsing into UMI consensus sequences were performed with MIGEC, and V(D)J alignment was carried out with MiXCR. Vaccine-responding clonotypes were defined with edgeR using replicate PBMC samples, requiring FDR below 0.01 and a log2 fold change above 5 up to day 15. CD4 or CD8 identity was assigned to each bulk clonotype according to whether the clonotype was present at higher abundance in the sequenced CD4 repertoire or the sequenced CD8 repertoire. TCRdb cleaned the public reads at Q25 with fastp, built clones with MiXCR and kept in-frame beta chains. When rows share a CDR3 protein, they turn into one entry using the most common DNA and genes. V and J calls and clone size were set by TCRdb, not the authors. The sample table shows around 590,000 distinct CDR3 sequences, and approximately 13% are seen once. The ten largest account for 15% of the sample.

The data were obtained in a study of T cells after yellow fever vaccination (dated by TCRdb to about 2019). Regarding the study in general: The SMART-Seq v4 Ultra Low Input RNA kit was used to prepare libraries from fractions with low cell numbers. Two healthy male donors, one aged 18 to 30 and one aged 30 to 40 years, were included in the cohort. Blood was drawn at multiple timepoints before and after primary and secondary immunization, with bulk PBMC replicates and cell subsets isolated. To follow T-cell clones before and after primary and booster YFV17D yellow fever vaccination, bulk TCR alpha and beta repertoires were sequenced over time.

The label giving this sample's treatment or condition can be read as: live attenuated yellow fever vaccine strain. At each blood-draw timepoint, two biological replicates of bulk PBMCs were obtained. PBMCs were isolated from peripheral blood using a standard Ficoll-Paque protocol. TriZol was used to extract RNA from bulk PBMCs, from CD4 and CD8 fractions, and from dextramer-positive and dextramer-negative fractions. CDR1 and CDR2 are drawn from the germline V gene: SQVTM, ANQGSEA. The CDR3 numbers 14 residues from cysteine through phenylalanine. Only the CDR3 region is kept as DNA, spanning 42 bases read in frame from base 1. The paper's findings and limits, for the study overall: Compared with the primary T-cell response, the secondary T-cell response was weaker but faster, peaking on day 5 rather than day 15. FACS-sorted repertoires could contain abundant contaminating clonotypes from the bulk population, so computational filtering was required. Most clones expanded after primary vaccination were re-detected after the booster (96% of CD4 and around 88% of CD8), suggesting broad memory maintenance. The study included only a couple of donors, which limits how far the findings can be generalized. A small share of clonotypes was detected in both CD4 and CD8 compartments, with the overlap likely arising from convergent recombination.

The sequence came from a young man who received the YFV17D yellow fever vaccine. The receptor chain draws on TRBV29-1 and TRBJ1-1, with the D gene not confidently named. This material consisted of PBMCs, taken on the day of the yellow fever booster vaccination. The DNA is TGCAGGGAATGGGCTATAACACTGAACACTGAAGCTTTCTTT. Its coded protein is CREWAITLNTEAFF.